This is a list of T cell receptor beta chains from one sample in a study of T cells after yellow fever vaccination. TCRdb analysed the 5' RACE reads with MiXCR anew, one entry per CDR3 protein. The sample consists of 150,000 to 200,000 distinct CDR3 sequences, around 7.3% of them appearing once. The source material was CD4+ T cells sorted from PBMCs, sampled 5 days after the first yellow fever vaccination. These receptors came from a man younger than 35 who received the YFV17D yellow fever vaccine. Each CDR3 is given with its conserved first and last residue. D genes are given only for firm matches. Only some rows state a clone size, as once, few, many or a class for expanded clones.

D	V	J	size	DNA	CDR3
-	TRBV6-5	TRBJ1-6	few	TGTGCCAGCAGCAGGCCCCCGATTTCACCCCTCCACTTT	CASSRPPISPLHF
TRBD2	TRBV7-6	TRBJ2-2	many	TGTGCCAGCAGCTCAGGACTAGCCCGCACCGGGGAGCTGTTTTTT	CASSSGLARTGELFF
-	TRBV6-1	TRBJ2-1	many	TGTGCCAGCAAACTAGACAGGAACCTCTACAATGAGCAGTTCTTC	CASKLDRNLYNEQFF
TRBD2	TRBV4-2	TRBJ2-5	many	TGTGCCAGCAGTAGCGGACTAGCGGGGGGCCAAGAGACCCAGTACTTC	CASSSGLAGGQETQYF
TRBD1	TRBV19	TRBJ2-1	few	TGTGCCAGTAGTGGGACAGGGGGCTTTCATGAGCAGTTCTTC	CASSGTGGFHEQFF
TRBD1	TRBV6-1	TRBJ2-7	many	TGTGCCAGTTCAGACAGGGGTGTTTCCTACGAGCAGTACTTC	CASSDRGVSYEQYF
-	TRBV21-1	TRBJ1-6	many	TGTGCCAGCAGCAAAGGTCGAGCGGGGAGAAAAAATTCACCCCTCCACTTT	CASSKGRAGRKNSPLHF
-	TRBV7-9	TRBJ1-3	-	TGTGCCAGCAGCCCGACAGGCTCTGGAAACACCATATATTTT	CASSPTGSGNTIYF
-	TRBV7-2	TRBJ1-4	-	TGTGCCAGCAGCTTATACACAGGTGGGATGGATGAAAAACTGTTTTTT	CASSLYTGGMDEKLFF
TRBD1	TRBV25-1	TRBJ1-6	-	TGTGCCAGCTCATGGACAGGGTTTAATTCACCCCTCCACTTT	CASSWTGFNSPLHF
-	TRBV6-1	TRBJ1-5	-	TGTGCCAGCAGGCAGGGTTCGGGTTTAGGTCAGCCCCAGCATTTT	CASRQGSGLGQPQHF
-	TRBV6-1	TRBJ2-5	many	TGTGCCAGCAGACCCTGGACGGCCCAAGAGACCCAGTACTTC	CASRPWTAQETQYF
-	TRBV11-3	TRBJ2-5	-	TGTGCCAGCAGCTCCAGGGACGGCCAAGAGACCCAGTACTTC	CASSSRDGQETQYF
TRBD1	TRBV12-3/TRBV12-4	TRBJ2-2	-	TGTGCCAGCAGAGACAGGGGGATTAACACCGGGGAGCTGTTTTTT	CASRDRGINTGELFF
TRBD1	TRBV6-5	TRBJ1-5	many	TGTGCCAGCAGTTACACGACAGGGGGAGATCAGCCCCAGCATTTT	CASSYTTGGDQPQHF
-	TRBV7-2	TRBJ1-2	many	TGTGCCAGCAGCTCCGAACAGACGGACTATGGCTACACCTTC	CASSSEQTDYGYTF
TRBD2	TRBV11-2	TRBJ2-7	few	TGTGCCAGCAGCCCCCGCCCGCCTGGCGGGGGAAACTCCTACGAGCAGTACTTC	CASSPRPPGGGNSYEQYF
-	TRBV29-1	TRBJ2-1	many	TGCAGCGTTGTAGGGGTGGGGACGGGGGCTCGGAATGAGCAGTTCTTC	CSVVGVGTGARNEQFF
TRBD1	TRBV7-2	TRBJ1-6	many	TGTGCCAGCAGCTTATTATGGGGACAGAATTCACCCCTCCACTTT	CASSLLWGQNSPLHF
TRBD1	TRBV27	TRBJ1-2	many	TGTGCCAGCAGTGGTATTCCGGGACAGGGGAGGTATGGCTACACCTTC	CASSGIPGQGRYGYTF
TRBD1	TRBV12-3/TRBV12-4	TRBJ1-1	many	TGTGCCAGCAGTCCCGCGGACAGGAGCACTGAAGCTTTCTTT	CASSPADRSTEAFF
-	TRBV7-9	TRBJ2-2	many	TGTGCCAGCTTCCCAGACAGTAACACCGGGGAGCTGTTTTTT	CASFPDSNTGELFF
TRBD1	TRBV14	TRBJ1-3	many	TGTGCCAGCAGCCAAGAAGTCGGGACAGGGCCGGACACCATATATTTT	CASSQEVGTGPDTIYF
-	TRBV7-9	TRBJ1-6	many	TGTGCCAGCAGCTTAGAAAACTACTTTCTGTCACCCCTCCACTTT	CASSLENYFLSPLHF
-	TRBV13	TRBJ1-2	many	TGTGCCAGCAGCCTACAACCGGTTCTTTATGAGAACACCTTC	CASSLQPVLYENTF
-	TRBV6-5	TRBJ2-6	many	TGTGCCAGCAGTCGACTACTATACAGGGCCTCTGGGGCCAACGTCCTGACTTTC	CASSRLLYRASGANVLTF
-	TRBV20-1	TRBJ1-5	many	TGCAGTGCTAGCGGGGCCCAGGGTCAGCCCCAGCATTTT	CSASGAQGQPQHF
-	TRBV21-1	TRBJ1-5	few	TGTGCCAGCAATCGAAGGATTCAGCCCCAGCATTTT	CASNRRIQPQHF
TRBD1	TRBV12-3/TRBV12-4	TRBJ1-1	many	TGTGCCAGCAGTTTCCGACAGGGTGTCACTGAAGCTTTCTTT	CASSFRQGVTEAFF
TRBD1	TRBV2	TRBJ2-2	few	TGTGCCAGCAGTGCCCTGACAGGGGACACCGGGGAGCTGTTTTTT	CASSALTGDTGELFF
-	TRBV5-1	TRBJ2-5	many	TGCGCCAGCAGCTTGGTCAGTACCCAAGAGACCCAGTACTTC	CASSLVSTQETQYF